The sequence of this TCR beta chain was determined in a study of blood T cell repertoires in COVID-19. Study overall: The United States, Italy and Spain provided the acute and convalescent COVID-19 samples. PBMCs, B-cell-depleted T cells, or T cells were the source of the cDNA or gDNA that made up the material.

CDR3 length equals 13 residues. V shed 1 base and J shed 2 bases, with 4 bases lying between them. The germline CDR1 and CDR2 sequences are MNHNS and SASEGT. This clone was observed a single time. The assay was immunoSEQ multiplex PCR, and TCRdb's table has in-frame clones only and misses some. The repertoire holds a few hundred thousand clones, with approximately 90% as singletons. The receptor comes from a woman under 40 with active or convalescent COVID-19. V usage is TRBV6-1 and J usage is TRBJ2-3; D is ambiguous. Material for sequencing was peripheral blood. The CDR3 nucleotides are TGTGCCAGCAGTGAAGTGGCCACAGATACGCAGTATTTT. Its protein product is CASSEVATDTQYF.